This TCR beta chain was sequenced for a study of control samples from healthy donors and cancer patients. V lost 0 bases and J lost 4; bases outside the gene matches: 7. Germline-derived CDR1 and CDR2 are WNHNN and SYGVQD (reference sequence). This CDR3 is 16 amino acids long. Using immunoSEQ multiplex PCR, the repertoire was profiled, and TCRdb retains in-frame clones only, with some absent. This sample has about 59,000 clones; more than 85% occur once, and the top ten carry less than 2%. The chain carries TRBV10-1 and TRBJ2-7, with 9 bases lining up with TRBD1. The receptor's source is a man aged 35-49 years with colorectal cancer. The specimen was PBMCs. The CDR3 bases are TGCGCCAGCAGTGAGTCGGGACAGGGAATTGGGTACGAGCAGTACTTC. It yields the protein CASSESGQGIGYEQYF.